The rows below give T cell receptor beta chains drawn from one sample of a study of blood T cells in healthy people across ages. TCRdb reanalysed the 5' RACE reads using MiXCR and keeps one entry per CDR3 protein. The table has roughly 700,000 distinct CDR3 sequences, roughly 49% seen once. Sequenced material: blood. The origin of the receptors is an older woman in good health. The CDR3 runs from the conserved cysteine through the conserved F or W. D genes are given only for firm matches.

cdr3_aa v_call d_call
CASGDRGTEAFF TRBV5-1 TRBD1
CASSRTSGSPRSSYEQYF TRBV12-3/TRBV12-4 TRBD2
CASSVGGATDTEAFF TRBV9 NA
CASSPEGGSYNEQYF TRBV12-3/TRBV12-4 NA
CASSSLTSGRYQETQYF TRBV28 TRBD2
CASSLIADSYNEQFF TRBV7-2 NA
CASSFRGGSEGTQYF TRBV7-3 TRBD2
CSVGDDRGPNYGYTF TRBV29-1 TRBD1
CSARDPQGDGNEQFF TRBV20-1 NA
CASSLLAEYGYTF TRBV27 NA
CASSQDKVVATNEKLFF TRBV4-1 NA
CASSSTGAGVSNEQFF TRBV7-2 TRBD2
CSVDAGGHSYEQYF TRBV29-1 NA
CASSSGRTTNEKLFF TRBV5-5 NA
CASSVSFLLAFYNQQFF TRBV27 NA
CASSLEPHYEQYF TRBV5-1 NA
CASSQVGVYEQYF TRBV3-1 NA
CATSGSSTGGETQYF TRBV24-1 TRBD1
CCASRGTQYF TRBV20-1 NA
CASSYTGGSYNEQFF TRBV7-6 TRBD2
CASSYEAGQGIFYEQYF TRBV6-2/TRBV6-3 TRBD1
CASSDKNRKAGYTF TRBV6-1 NA
CGSSERDRVTEQYF TRBV27 TRBD1
CSARQGVREQFF TRBV20-1 TRBD1
CASSTLVGATYEQYF TRBV5-6 NA
CASSRQGMLFFLGYTF TRBV6-1 TRBD1
CAIEVPENTGELFF TRBV10-3 NA
CASSSQPGGYTF TRBV5-6 NA
CASSLDRGGNIQYF TRBV7-9 TRBD1
CSASSGQYNEQFF TRBV29-1 TRBD2
CSAEGSGRAGSSYNEQFF TRBV20-1 TRBD2
CASSLGGRDLYGYTF TRBV7-2 NA
CASSFTDKMQPQHF TRBV6-6 NA
CASSEAESQETQYF TRBV2 NA
CASSPPRAAGLPLYENIQYF TRBV12-3/TRBV12-4 TRBD2
CASSLRREGPGEQFF TRBV7-2 TRBD2
CASSLTGYYNEQFF TRBV28 NA
CASSLGQGLGYGYTF TRBV7-2 TRBD1
CASSGRPAGGEQYF TRBV6-1 TRBD2
CASSNGQGLEAFF TRBV9 TRBD1
CASNSFGQGIPYEQYF TRBV6-5 NA
CASSQDPDRGAGPYEQYF TRBV4-2 NA
CASSSAGTGGDEQFF TRBV5-4 TRBD1
CASSPGTAKETQYF TRBV5-4 TRBD1
CASSRSSSETQYF TRBV7-2 NA
CASSVTAGRTDTQYF TRBV9 NA
CAWSARLGQSDGYTF TRBV30 TRBD1
CIGTSGRALDTQYF TRBV20-1 TRBD2
CASSIGQGTHEQYF TRBV7-2 TRBD1
CSVSPGPGTDTQYF TRBV29-1 NA
CASSPTPLNEQFF TRBV13 NA
CASSVAGNYNEQYF TRBV9 NA
CASSDVPRGGGELFF TRBV2 NA
CSARLAVSTDTQYF TRBV20-1 TRBD2
CASGMTGSYETQYF TRBV14 TRBD1